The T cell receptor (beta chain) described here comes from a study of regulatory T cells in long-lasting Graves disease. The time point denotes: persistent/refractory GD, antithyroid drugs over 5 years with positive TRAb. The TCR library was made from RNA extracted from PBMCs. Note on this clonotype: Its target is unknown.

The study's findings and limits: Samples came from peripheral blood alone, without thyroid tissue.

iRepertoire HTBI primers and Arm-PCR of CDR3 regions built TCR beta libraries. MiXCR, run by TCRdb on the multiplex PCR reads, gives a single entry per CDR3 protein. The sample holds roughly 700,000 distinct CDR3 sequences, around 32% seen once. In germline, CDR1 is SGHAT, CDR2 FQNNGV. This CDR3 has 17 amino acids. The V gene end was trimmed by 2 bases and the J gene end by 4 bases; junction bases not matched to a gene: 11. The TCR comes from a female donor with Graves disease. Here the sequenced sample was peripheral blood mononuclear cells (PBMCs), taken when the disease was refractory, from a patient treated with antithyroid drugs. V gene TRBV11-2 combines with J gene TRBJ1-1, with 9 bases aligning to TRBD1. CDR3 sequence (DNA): TGTGCCAGCAGCTTACGACAGGGGGGCGTTATCGGCACTGAAGCTTTCTTT. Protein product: CASSLRQGGVIGTEAFF.